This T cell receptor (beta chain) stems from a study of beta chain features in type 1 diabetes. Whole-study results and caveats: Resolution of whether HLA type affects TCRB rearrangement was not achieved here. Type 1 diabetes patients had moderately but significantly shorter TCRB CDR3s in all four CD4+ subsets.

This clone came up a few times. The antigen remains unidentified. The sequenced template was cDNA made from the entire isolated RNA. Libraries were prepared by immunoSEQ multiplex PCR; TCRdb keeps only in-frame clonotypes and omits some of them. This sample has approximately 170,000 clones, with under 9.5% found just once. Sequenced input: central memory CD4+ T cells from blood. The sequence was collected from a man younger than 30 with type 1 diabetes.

The chain's CDR3 is CASSLTSGSGETQYF. The CDR3 coding sequence is TGTGCCAGCAGCTTGACTAGCGGGAGCGGGGAGACCCAGTACTTC. The chain links TRBV7-9 to TRBJ2-5, with 12 nucleotides matching TRBD2. The CDR3 loop spans 15 amino acids. V lost 3 bases to trimming and J lost 5 bases; unmatched junction nucleotides: 4. Germline V gives CDR1 SEHNR, CDR2 FQNEAQ (reference sequence).